This TCR beta chain was obtained from a study of metastatic and nonmetastatic thyroid tumors. In the study overall: Malignant thyroid and benign thyroid patients provided blood and tumor or nodule tissue whose repertoires were compared. Study-level points and caveats: Reported TCR beta diversity, measured in blood and tumor, was significantly higher for malignant thyroid tumors than for benign nodules.

MiXCR was used by TCRdb to re-call the PCR reads. This table holds about 14,000 clones, approximately 29% found once. The length of the CDR3 is 11 residues. The germline V and J ends were trimmed by 3 bases and 4 bases, with 3 bases remaining between them. In germline, CDR1 is SNHLY, CDR2 FYNNEI. Details on this clone: Antigen: not known.

Every patient underwent thyroid surgery untreated. This TCR came from a female donor with papillary thyroid cancer or a benign thyroid nodule (not recorded which). Some clones in this sample may be carry-over from other donors' samples. Material: tumor tissue. The chain joins TRBV2 to TRBJ2-5; no definite D call. CDR3 DNA: TGTGCCAGCAGTGACCGAGAGACCCAGTACTTC. The encoded protein is CASSDRETQYF.